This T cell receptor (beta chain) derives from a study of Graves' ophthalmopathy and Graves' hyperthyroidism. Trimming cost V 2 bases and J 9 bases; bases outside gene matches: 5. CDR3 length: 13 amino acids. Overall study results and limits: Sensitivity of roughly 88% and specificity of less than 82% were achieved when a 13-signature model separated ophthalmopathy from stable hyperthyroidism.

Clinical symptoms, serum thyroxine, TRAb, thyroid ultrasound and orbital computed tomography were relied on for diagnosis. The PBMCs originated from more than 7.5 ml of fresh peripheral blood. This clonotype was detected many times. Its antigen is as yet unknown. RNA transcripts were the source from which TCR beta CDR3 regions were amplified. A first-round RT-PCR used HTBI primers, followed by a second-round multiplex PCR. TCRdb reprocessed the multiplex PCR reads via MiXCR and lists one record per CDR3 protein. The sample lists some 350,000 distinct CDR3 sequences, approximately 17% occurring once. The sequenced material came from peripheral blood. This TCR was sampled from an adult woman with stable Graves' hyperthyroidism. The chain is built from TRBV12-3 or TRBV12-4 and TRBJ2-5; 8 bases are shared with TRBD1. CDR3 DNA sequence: TGTGCCAGCAGTTTATCGGGCAGGGGGCCCCAGTACTTC. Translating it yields CASSLSGRGPQYF.